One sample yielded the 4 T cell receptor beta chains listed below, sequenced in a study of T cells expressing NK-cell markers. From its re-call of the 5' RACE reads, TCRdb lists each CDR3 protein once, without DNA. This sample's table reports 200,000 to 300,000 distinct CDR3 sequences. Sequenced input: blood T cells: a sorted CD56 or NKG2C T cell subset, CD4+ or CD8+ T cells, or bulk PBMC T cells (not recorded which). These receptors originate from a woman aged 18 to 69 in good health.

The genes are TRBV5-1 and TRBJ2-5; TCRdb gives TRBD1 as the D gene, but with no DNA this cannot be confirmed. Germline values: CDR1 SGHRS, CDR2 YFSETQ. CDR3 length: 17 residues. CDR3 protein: CASSSPQGHPLQETQYF.

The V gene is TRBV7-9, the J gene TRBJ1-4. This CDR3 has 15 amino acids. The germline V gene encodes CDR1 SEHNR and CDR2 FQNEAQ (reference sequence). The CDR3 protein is CASSLAKPTNEKLFF.

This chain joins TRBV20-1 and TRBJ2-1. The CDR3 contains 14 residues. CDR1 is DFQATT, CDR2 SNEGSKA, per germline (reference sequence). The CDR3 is CSASWVSSYNEQFF.

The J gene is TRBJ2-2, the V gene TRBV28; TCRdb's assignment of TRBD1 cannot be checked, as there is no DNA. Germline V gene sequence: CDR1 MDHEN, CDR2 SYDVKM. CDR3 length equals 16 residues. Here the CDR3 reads CASSSPGQGLTGELFF.